A single sample gave rise to the 27 T cell receptor beta chains below, sequenced in a study of Ad26.COV2.S vaccination and SARS-CoV-2 variants. Treatment noted: around 19 received Ad26.COV2.S at low or high dose, single or two shots; about 5 received placebo; per-sample allocation not given. Samples were taken on day 63 after the first vaccine or placebo injection. Assay used: immunoSEQ multiplex PCR; TCRdb lists only in-frame clones, some missing. Here the sample spans hundreds of thousands of clones, around 86% being singletons. Sequencing was performed on peripheral blood, taken in a trial of Ad26.COV2.S vaccine versus placebo. These receptors all come from a person aged 18-60 years who received the Ad26.COV2.S COVID-19 vaccine or a placebo.

V is TRBV18 and J is TRBJ1-2; D remains unclear. The germline V and J ends were trimmed by 4 bases and 5 bases, with 17 bases remaining between them. This CDR3 contains 15 residues. Germline lookup yields CDR1 KGHSH and CDR2 LQKENI. Written as DNA, the CDR3 is TGTGCCAGCTCACTCCTGTCCACTCGGTCGTATGGCTACACCTTC. Its translation: CASSLLSTRSYGYTF.

V and J are TRBV3-1 (or the pseudogene TRBV3-2) and TRBJ2-2; D might be TRBD2 (8 bases). V was shortened by 10 bases and J by 0 bases, with 15 bases between the two germline ends. This CDR3 spans 15 amino acids. The germline CDR1 and CDR2 sequences are LGHDT and YNNKEL (reference sequence). CDR3 sequence reads: CATGGGRANTGELFF. For the CDR3, the DNA is TGTGCCACGGGAGGGGGCAGGGCGAACACCGGGGAGCTGTTTTTT.

V and J are TRBV28 and TRBJ2-1; a weak D match, TRBD2 (7 bases). The CDR3 is 17 amino acids. Deletions cut 2 bases from V and 7 bases from J, with 21 bases between. The germline gives CDR1 MDHEN, CDR2 SYDVKM. The CDR3 protein is CASSLRPRRGGGNEQFF. In DNA form, the CDR3 reads TGTGCCAGCAGTTTAAGGCCGAGGAGGGGAGGGGGGAATGAGCAGTTCTTC.

V usage is TRBV5-1 and J usage is TRBJ2-7, with 7 nucleotides matching TRBD2. After removal of 0 bases from V and 0 bases from J, the junction contained 6 bases not matched to a gene. The CDR3 is made up of 16 amino acids. Germline lookup yields CDR1 SGHRS and CDR2 YFSETQ. CDR3 protein: CASSLAGTGGSYEQYF. The CDR3 DNA follows: TGCGCCAGCAGCTTGGCTGGGACGGGGGGCTCCTACGAGCAGTACTTC.

The genes are TRBV11-2 and TRBJ2-2; perhaps TRBD1 as D (6 bases). The CDR3 runs to 15 residues. The germline CDR1 and CDR2 sequences are SGHAT and FQNNGV. Trimming stripped 4 bases from V and 6 bases from J, with 15 bases between. In nucleotides, the CDR3 is TGTGCCAGCAGCTCCTACTCAGACAGGTCCGGGGAGCTGTTTTTT. Encoded protein: CASSSYSDRSGELFF.

This clone came up a few times. V usage is TRBV9 and J usage is TRBJ2-2; D is possibly TRBD2 (6 bases). In germline, CDR1 is SGDLS, CDR2 YYNGEE. This CDR3 has 15 amino acids. V shed 4 bases and J shed 5 bases, with 15 bases lying between them. DNA of the CDR3: TGTGCCAGCAGCCCAGACGTAAGCGGGACCGGGGAGCTGTTTTTT. This sequence encodes CASSPDVSGTGELFF. The whole variable domain, filled in from reference TRBV9 and TRBJ2-2, reads DSGVTQTPKHLITATGQRVTLRCSPRSGDLSVYWYQQSLDQGLQFLIQYYNGEERAKGNILERFSAQQFPDLHSELNLSSLELGDSALYFCASSPDVSGTGELFFGEGSRLTVL.

Here the CDR3 DNA reads TGTGCCAGCAGCCAAGGCTGGGGTGAGCAGTACTTC. Amino acid sequence: CASSQGWGEQYF. The chain uses TRBV11-3 and TRBJ2-7; no clear D gene. This CDR3 is built from 12 residues. The germline V gene encodes CDR1 SGHNT and CDR2 YENEEA. V gave up 5 bases and J gave up 7 bases, with 12 bases separating them. Full variable domain (missing parts from reference TRBV11-3 and TRBJ2-7): EAGVVQSPRYKIIEKKQPVAFWCNPISGHNTLYWYLQNLGQGPELLIRYENEEAVDDSQLPKDRFSAERLKGVDSTLKIQPAELGDSAVYLCASSQGWGEQYFGPGTRLTVT.

This chain connects TRBV7-3 to TRBJ2-2; TRBD1 agrees at 10 bases. Germline V CDR1 and CDR2: SGHTA, FQGTGA. With 0 bases clipped from V and 4 bases from J, the junction kept 5 bases outside the gene matches. The CDR3 extends over 17 amino acids. The CDR3 DNA sequence: TGTGCCAGCAGCTTAACCTGGACAGGGGGTTCCACCGGGGAGCTGTTTTTT. It yields the protein CASSLTWTGGSTGELFF.

The chain links TRBV5-1 to TRBJ2-3; D ambiguous. V was shortened by 2 bases and J by 0 bases, with 13 bases between the two germline ends. Germline V gives CDR1 SGHRS, CDR2 YFSETQ. The CDR3 has 16 residues. CDR3 protein: CASSLDGLPSTDTQYF. The CDR3 DNA is TGCGCCAGCAGCTTAGACGGGCTACCTAGCACAGATACGCAGTATTTT.

Only one count was recorded for this clone. This chain links TRBV19 with TRBJ2-7; 10 bases fit TRBD1. The CDR3 is 15 residues long. Germline CDR1 reads LNHDA; CDR2 reads SQIVND (reference sequence). With 5 bases clipped from V and 3 bases from J, the junction kept 7 bases outside the gene matches. CDR3 nucleotide sequence: TGTGCCAGTAGTGAAGGACAGGGGGTTATCTACGAGCAGTACTTC. As protein: CASSEGQGVIYEQYF.

The chain carries TRBV7-3 and TRBJ1-1, with D possibly TRBD1 on 5 matching bases. CDR1 is SGHTA, CDR2 FQGTGA, per germline. The CDR3 has 13 amino acids. The ends were cut back, 5 bases at V and 4 bases at J, with 11 bases in the middle. The DNA for the CDR3 is TGTGCCAGCAGCCCCCGGGGGAGCACTGAAGCTTTCTTT. It encodes CASSPRGSTEAFF. The full variable domain, with the rest looked up from reference TRBV7-3 and TRBJ1-1, is GAGVSQTPSNKVTEKGKYVELRCDPISGHTALYWYRQSLGQGPEFLIYFQGTGAADDSGLPNDRFFAVRPEGSVSTLKIQRTERGDSAVYLCASSPRGSTEAFFGQGTRLTVV.

V and J are TRBV27 and TRBJ1-1; D might be TRBD1 (5 bases). Trimming took off 4 bases at V and 2 bases at J, with 11 bases between the two ends. This CDR3 spans 14 amino acids. From germline, CDR1 is MNHEY and CDR2 SMNVEV (reference sequence). Here the CDR3 reads CASSSNRYNTEAFF. The CDR3 DNA follows: TGTGCCAGCAGTTCTAACAGGTATAACACTGAAGCTTTCTTT.

V usage is TRBV19 and J usage is TRBJ2-5; D is possibly TRBD1 or TRBD2 (5 bases each). The ends were cut back, 5 bases at V and 5 bases at J, with 15 bases in the middle. Germline values: CDR1 LNHDA, CDR2 SQIVND (reference sequence). The CDR3 contains 14 residues. The DNA for the CDR3 is TGTGCCAGTAGTCTGTGGGACCGCTCGGAGACCCAGTACTTC. Translation gives CASSLWDRSETQYF. Together with reference TRBV19 and TRBJ2-5, the CDR3 gives the full variable domain: DGGITQSPKYLFRKEGQNVTLSCEQNLNHDAMYWYRQDPGQGLRLIYYSQIVNDFQKGDIAEGYSVSREKKESFPLTVTSAQKNPTAFYLCASSLWDRSETQYFGPGTRLLVL.

The chain links TRBV5-4 to TRBJ2-1; D remains ambiguous. Trimming left V 1 base short and J 6 bases short, with 8 bases between. The CDR3 length is 13 residues. Germline values: CDR1 SGHNT, CDR2 YYREEE (reference sequence). The CDR3 loop reads CASSLIALNEQFF. CDR3 nucleotide sequence: TGTGCCAGCAGCTTGATCGCCCTCAATGAGCAGTTCTTC. The whole variable domain, filled in from reference TRBV5-4 and TRBJ2-1, reads ETGVTQSPTHLIKTRGQQVTLRCSSQSGHNTVSWYQQALGQGPQFIFQYYREEENGRGNFPPRFSGLQFPNYSSELNVNALELDDSALYLCASSLIALNEQFFGPGTRLTVL.

J is TRBJ1-3 and V is TRBV5-4, with D perhaps TRBD1 (6 bases). This CDR3 has 17 amino acids. V was shortened by 0 bases and J by 6 bases, with 19 bases between the two germline ends. Per the germline V gene, CDR1 is SGHNT and CDR2 is YYREEE (reference sequence). The CDR3 region is CASSLDRDIQEENTIYF. The CDR3 DNA reads as TGTGCCAGCAGCTTGGATAGGGACATACAAGAAGAAAACACCATATATTTT.

The CDR3 nucleotides read TGTGCCTCCTCCCGACGGGGGGGCCTCGATGAGCAGTTCTTC. Encoded protein: CASSRRGGLDEQFF. This chain links TRBV2 with TRBJ2-1; 8 nucleotides agree with TRBD2. Losses at the gene ends were 11 bases for V and 8 bases for J; bases not matched to a gene: 14. The CDR3 extends over 14 amino acids. CDR1 is SNHLY and CDR2 is FYNNEI in the germline V gene.

The chain is built from TRBV18 and TRBJ1-3, with 8 positions matching TRBD1. The length of the CDR3 is 15 residues. Unmatched junction bases numbered 3, after V lost 3 bases and J lost 2 bases. Germline CDR1 and CDR2: KGHSH and LQKENI. CDR3 nucleotide sequence: TGTGCCAGCTCACCTCTGGGACAGGCTGGAAACACCATATATTTT. This codes for CASSPLGQAGNTIYF. The entire variable domain, with the rest obtained from reference TRBV18 and TRBJ1-3, is as follows: NAGVMQNPRHLVRRRGQEARLRCSPMKGHSHVYWYRQLPEEGLKFMVYLQKENIIDESGMPKERFSAEFPKEGPSILRIQQVVRGDSAAYFCASSPLGQAGNTIYFGEGSWLTVV.

The chain recombines TRBV18 with TRBJ1-2; TRBD1 matches at 7 bases. With 4 bases clipped from V and 4 bases from J, the junction kept 9 bases outside the gene matches. Germline-derived CDR1 and CDR2 are KGHSH and LQKENI. The CDR3 loop spans 15 amino acids. The CDR3 DNA is TGTGCCAGCTCACGTTTAGGGGGCGAAGGCTATGGCTACACCTTC. This sequence encodes CASSRLGGEGYGYTF.

V gene TRBV18 combines with J gene TRBJ1-2; D is possibly TRBD1 (6 bases). This CDR3 has 14 amino acids. Trimming removed 2 bases from V and 7 bases from J, with 14 bases in between. The germline CDR1 and CDR2 sequences are KGHSH and LQKENI. This CDR3 is CASSPSGGASGYTF. CDR3 nucleotides: TGTGCCAGCTCACCATCCGGGGGCGCTAGTGGCTACACCTTC.

The rearrangement uses TRBV11-1 and TRBJ1-4; no definite D call. This CDR3 is 16 amino acids long. The V end was cut by 3 bases, the J end by 0 bases, with 11 bases between. Germline V gene data show CDR1 as SGHAT and CDR2 as FQDESV (reference sequence). The CDR3 DNA reads TGTGCCAGCAGCTTTTCGTCCGGAGCAACTAATGAAAAACTGTTTTTT. Its protein product is CASSFSSGATNEKLFF.

The chain carries TRBV7-3 and TRBJ1-4; 8 bases fit TRBD1. Germline CDR1 and CDR2: SGHTA and FQGTGA. The V and J ends lost 5 bases and 8 bases, in that order; junction bases with no gene match: 4. The CDR3 contains 13 residues. The CDR3 sequence: CASSQGASEKLFF. Written as DNA, the CDR3 is TGTGCCAGCAGCCAGGGGGCGAGCGAAAAACTGTTTTTT.

There are a few counts of this clone. This chain's CDR3 is CASSLGGNLAQYF. CDR3 DNA sequence: TGTGCCAGCAGCTTGGGGGGGAATTTGGCGCAGTATTTT. The rearrangement joins TRBV12-3 or TRBV12-4 to TRBJ2-3; 7 bases map to TRBD2. V lost 6 bases, J lost 10 bases, and 10 bases stayed unmatched. The CDR3 runs 13 residues.

The chain has TRBV19 and TRBJ2-7; a possible D gene is TRBD1 (6 bases). V shed 5 bases and J shed 3 bases, with 11 bases lying between them. CDR1 and CDR2 (germline): LNHDA, SQIVND (reference sequence). The CDR3 length is 13 residues. The CDR3 spells CASSADRYYEQYF. CDR3 DNA: TGTGCCAGTAGTGCGGACAGATACTACGAGCAGTACTTC.

The V and J genes are TRBV5-6 and TRBJ1-1; D not resolved. Between the trimmed V and J ends, which lost 3 bases and 0 bases, there was a span of 12 bases. CDR3 size: 15 residues. Germline CDR1 SGHDT, CDR2 YYEEEE. The CDR3 is CASSSQTLMNTEAFF. CDR3 DNA: TGTGCCAGCAGCTCCCAGACACTTATGAACACTGAAGCTTTCTTT.

V gene TRBV7-2 combines with J gene TRBJ2-5; D may be TRBD1 (5 bases). The germline CDR1 and CDR2 sequences are SGHTA and FQGNSA. CDR3 length: 13 residues. Deletions cut 2 bases from V and 5 bases from J, with 9 bases between. For the CDR3, the DNA is TGTGCCAGCAGCTTAAGGGGAATGGAGACCCAGTACTTC. Amino acids: CASSLRGMETQYF.

The chain carries TRBV7-8 and TRBJ2-2, with D unresolved. V lost 7 bases and J 0 bases, leaving 18 bases between the germline ends. The germline CDR1 and CDR2 sequences are SGHVS and FQNEAQ. The CDR3 has 17 residues. In DNA, the CDR3 is TGTGCCAGCACTAAAACCGATGCCCTTTCGAACACCGGGGAGCTGTTTTTT. It encodes CASTKTDALSNTGELFF.

This chain uses TRBV28 with TRBJ1-6, with a tentative D call TRBD1 (6 bases). The CDR3 loop spans 14 amino acids. The germline V gene has CDR1 MDHEN and CDR2 SYDVKM. The V gene lost 3 bases and the J gene lost 14 bases, with 17 bases spanning the gap. The CDR3 DNA reads TGTGCCAGCAGTTTTCAGGGGCCGCCCAAGGCCCTCCACTTT. Protein: CASSFQGPPKALHF.